This TCR beta chain is drawn from a study of cytomegalovirus exposure and HLA in healthy donors. The study, taken as a whole, reports: The study recorded 160 or so TCR beta chains that were cytomegalovirus-associated.

About this clone: Its antigen is not known.

The CDR3 totals 16 residues. V gave up 6 bases and J gave up 6 bases; unmatched junction bases: 9. Germline CDR1 is MNHGY and CDR2 is SVAAGI. It was with 60 Vbeta and 13 Jbeta primers that the PCR ran. Generated by immunoSEQ multiplex PCR, the TCRdb table keeps only in-frame clones and is missing some. Of fewer than 150,000 clones listed, around 82% were seen once; the top ten hold approximately 5%. The TCR originated in a woman aged 25 to 39 in good health and CMV-seropositive. The chain combines TRBV6-9 with TRBJ2-1; TRBD2 matches 12 bases. The sequenced sample was PBMCs. CDR3 sequence reads: CASSQQLAGGSNEQFF. DNA of the CDR3: TGTGCCAGCAGCCAACAACTAGCGGGAGGAAGCAATGAGCAGTTCTTC.